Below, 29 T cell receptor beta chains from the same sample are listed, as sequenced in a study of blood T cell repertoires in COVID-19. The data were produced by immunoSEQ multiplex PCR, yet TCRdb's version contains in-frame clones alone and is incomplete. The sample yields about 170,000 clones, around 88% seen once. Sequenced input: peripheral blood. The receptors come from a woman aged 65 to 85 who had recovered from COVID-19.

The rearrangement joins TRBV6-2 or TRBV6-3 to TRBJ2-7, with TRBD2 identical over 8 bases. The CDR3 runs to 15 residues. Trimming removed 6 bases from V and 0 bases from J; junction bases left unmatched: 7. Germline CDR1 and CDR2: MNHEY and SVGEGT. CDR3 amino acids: CASSPPSGSSYEQYF. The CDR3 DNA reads TGTGCCAGCAGCCCCCCCAGCGGGAGCTCCTACGAGCAGTACTTC.

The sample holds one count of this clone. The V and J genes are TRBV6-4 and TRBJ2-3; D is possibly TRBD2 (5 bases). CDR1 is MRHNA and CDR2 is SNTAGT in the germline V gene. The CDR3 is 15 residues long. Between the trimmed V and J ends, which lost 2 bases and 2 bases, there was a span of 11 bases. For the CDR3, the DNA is TGTGCCAGCAGTGACGGAGGAAAGCTCACAGATACGCAGTATTTT. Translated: CASSDGGKLTDTQYF.

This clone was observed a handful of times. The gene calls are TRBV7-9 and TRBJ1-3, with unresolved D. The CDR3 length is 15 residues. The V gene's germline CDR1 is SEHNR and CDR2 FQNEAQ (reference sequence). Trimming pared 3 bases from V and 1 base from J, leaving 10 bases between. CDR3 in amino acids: CASSFVRVSGNTIYF. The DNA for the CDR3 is TGTGCCAGCAGCTTCGTGAGGGTGTCTGGAAACACCATATATTTT.

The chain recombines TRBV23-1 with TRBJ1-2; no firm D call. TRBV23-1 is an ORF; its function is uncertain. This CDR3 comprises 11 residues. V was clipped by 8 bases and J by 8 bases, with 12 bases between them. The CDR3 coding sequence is TGCGCCAGCCCCTGGGAGTCGGGCTACACCTTC. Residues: CASPWESGYTF.

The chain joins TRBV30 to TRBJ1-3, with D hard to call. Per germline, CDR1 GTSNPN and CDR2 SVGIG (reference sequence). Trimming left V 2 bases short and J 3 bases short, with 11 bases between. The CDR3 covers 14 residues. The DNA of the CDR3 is TGTGCCTGGAGTAACGGTGTGGTTGGAAACACCATATATTTT. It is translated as CAWSNGVVGNTIYF.

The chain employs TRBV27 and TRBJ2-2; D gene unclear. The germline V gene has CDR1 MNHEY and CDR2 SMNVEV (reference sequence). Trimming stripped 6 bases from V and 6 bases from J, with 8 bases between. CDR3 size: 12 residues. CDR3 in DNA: TGTGCCAGCAGCCTAGAATCCGGGGAGCTGTTTTTT. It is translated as CASSLESGELFF.

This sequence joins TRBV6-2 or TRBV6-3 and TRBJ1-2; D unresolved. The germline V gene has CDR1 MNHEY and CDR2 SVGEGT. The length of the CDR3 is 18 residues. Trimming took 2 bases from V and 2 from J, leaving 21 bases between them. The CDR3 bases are TGTGCCAGCAGTTACGGACTTTGGGCAGGACGCCCAAACTATGGCTACACCTTC. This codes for CASSYGLWAGRPNYGYTF.

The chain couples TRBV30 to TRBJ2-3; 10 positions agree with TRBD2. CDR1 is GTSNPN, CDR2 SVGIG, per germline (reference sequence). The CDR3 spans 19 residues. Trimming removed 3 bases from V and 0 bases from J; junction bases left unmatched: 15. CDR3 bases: TGTGCCTGGAGAGACCCTCCCGGGACTAGCGTGACTAGCACAGATACGCAGTATTTT. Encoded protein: CAWRDPPGTSVTSTDTQYF.

The CDR3 coding sequence is TGTGCCAGCAGCCGTGCTAGGGAGGGCACTGAAGCTTTCTTT. This translates into CASSRAREGTEAFF. This sequence joins TRBV5-4 and TRBJ1-1; D gene uncertain. V lost 4 bases to trimming and J lost 4 bases, with 14 bases between them. The CDR3 is 14 residues long. Germline V CDR1 and CDR2: SGHNT, YYREEE (reference sequence).

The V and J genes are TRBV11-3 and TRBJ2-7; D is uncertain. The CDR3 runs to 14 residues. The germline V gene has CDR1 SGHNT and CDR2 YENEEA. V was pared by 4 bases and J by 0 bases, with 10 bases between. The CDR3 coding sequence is TGTGCCAGCAGCTCTGGCGGAAGCTCCTACGAGCAGTACTTC. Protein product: CASSSGGSSYEQYF. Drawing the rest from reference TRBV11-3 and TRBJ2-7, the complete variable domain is EAGVVQSPRYKIIEKKQPVAFWCNPISGHNTLYWYLQNLGQGPELLIRYENEEAVDDSQLPKDRFSAERLKGVDSTLKIQPAELGDSAVYLCASSSGGSSYEQYFGPGTRLTVT.

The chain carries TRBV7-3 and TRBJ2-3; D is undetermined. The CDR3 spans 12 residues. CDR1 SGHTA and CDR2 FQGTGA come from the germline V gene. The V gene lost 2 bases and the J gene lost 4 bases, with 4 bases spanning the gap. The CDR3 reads CASSLLADTQYF. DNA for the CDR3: TGTGCCAGCAGCTTACTCGCAGATACGCAGTATTTT. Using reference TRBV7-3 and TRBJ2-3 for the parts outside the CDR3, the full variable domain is GAGVSQTPSNKVTEKGKYVELRCDPISGHTALYWYRQSLGQGPEFLIYFQGTGAADDSGLPNDRFFAVRPEGSVSTLKIQRTERGDSAVYLCASSLLADTQYFGPGTRLTVL.

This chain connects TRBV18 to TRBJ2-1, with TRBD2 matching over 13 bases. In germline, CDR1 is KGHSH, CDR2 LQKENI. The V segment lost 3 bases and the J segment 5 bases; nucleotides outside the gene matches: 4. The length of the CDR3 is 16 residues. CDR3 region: CASSPTGLAGDNEQFF. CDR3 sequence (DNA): TGTGCCAGCTCACCTACCGGACTAGCGGGGGACAATGAGCAGTTCTTC.

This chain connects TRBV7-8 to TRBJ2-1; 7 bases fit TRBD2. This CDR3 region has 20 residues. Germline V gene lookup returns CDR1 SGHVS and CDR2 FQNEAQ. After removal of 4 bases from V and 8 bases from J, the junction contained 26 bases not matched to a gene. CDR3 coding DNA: TGTGCCAGCAGCTCCACCCCCGCGGGGCTCCTTCGCCCTGGGGGGGATGAGCAGTTCTTC. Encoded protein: CASSSTPAGLLRPGGDEQFF.

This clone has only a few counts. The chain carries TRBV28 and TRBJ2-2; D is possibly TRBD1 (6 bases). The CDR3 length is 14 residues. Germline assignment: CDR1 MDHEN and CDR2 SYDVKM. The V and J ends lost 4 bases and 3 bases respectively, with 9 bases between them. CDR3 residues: CASSSGADTGELFF. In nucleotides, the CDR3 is TGTGCCAGCAGTTCAGGGGCGGACACCGGGGAGCTGTTTTTT.

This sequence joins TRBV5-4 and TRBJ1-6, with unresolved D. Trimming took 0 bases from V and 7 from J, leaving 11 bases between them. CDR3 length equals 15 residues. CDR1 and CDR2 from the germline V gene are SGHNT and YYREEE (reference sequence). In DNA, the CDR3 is TGTGCCAGCAGCTTGGTCGGGTCTCGGAATTCACCCCTCCACTTT. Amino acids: CASSLVGSRNSPLHF.

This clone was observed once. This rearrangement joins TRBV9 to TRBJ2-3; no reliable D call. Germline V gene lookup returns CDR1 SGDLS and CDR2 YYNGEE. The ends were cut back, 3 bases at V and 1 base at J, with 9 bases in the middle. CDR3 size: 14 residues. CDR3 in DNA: TGTGCCAGCAGCGCGTCCCCTGGCACAGATACGCAGTATTTT. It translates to CASSASPGTDTQYF. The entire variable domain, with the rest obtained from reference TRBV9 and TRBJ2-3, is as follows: DSGVTQTPKHLITATGQRVTLRCSPRSGDLSVYWYQQSLDQGLQFLIQYYNGEERAKGNILERFSAQQFPDLHSELNLSSLELGDSALYFCASSASPGTDTQYFGPGTRLTVL.

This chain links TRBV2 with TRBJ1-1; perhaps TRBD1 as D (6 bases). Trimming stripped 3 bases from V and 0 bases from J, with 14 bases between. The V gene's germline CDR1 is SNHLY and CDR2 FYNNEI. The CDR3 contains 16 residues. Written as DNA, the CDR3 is TGTGCCAGCAGTGAGCGGGCAGGGGCTATGAACACTGAAGCTTTCTTT. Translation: CASSERAGAMNTEAFF.

The CDR3 spells CASSGQPNEKLFF. DNA for the CDR3: TGTGCCAGCAGTGGACAGCCTAATGAAAAACTGTTTTTT. V usage is TRBV7-2 and J usage is TRBJ1-4; D possibly corresponds to TRBD1 (6 bases). This CDR3 comprises 13 residues. Trimming stripped 6 bases from V and 3 bases from J, with 8 bases between. Germline CDR1 reads SGHTA; CDR2 reads FQGNSA.

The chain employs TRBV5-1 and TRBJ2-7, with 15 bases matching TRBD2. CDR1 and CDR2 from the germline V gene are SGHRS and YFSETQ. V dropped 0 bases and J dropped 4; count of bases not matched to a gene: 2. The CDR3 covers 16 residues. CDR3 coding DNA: TGCGCCAGCAGCTTGGGTGGGACTAGCGGGAGGTACGAGCAGTACTTC. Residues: CASSLGGTSGRYEQYF.

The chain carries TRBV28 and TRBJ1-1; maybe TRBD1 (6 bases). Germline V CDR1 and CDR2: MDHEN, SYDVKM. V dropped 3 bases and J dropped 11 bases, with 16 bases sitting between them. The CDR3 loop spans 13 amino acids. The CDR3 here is CASSLGAGLRAFF. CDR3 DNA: TGTGCCAGCAGTTTGGGGGCTGGCCTGCGCGCTTTCTTT.

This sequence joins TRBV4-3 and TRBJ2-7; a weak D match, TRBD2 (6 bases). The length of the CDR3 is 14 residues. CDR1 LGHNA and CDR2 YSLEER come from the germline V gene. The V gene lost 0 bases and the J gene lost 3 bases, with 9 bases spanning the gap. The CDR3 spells CASSQDGGYYEQYF. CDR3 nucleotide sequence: TGCGCCAGCAGCCAAGACGGGGGTTACTACGAGCAGTACTTC.

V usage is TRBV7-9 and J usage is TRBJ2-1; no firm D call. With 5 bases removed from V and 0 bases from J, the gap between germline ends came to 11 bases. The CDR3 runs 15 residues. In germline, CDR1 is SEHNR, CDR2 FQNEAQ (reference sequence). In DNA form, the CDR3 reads TGTGCCAGCAGCCCCGCCGGTAGCTCCTACAATGAGCAGTTCTTC. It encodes CASSPAGSSYNEQFF.

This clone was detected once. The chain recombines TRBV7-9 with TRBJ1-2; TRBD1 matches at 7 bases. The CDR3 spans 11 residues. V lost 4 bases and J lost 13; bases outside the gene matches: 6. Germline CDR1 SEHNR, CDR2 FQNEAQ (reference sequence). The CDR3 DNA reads TGTGCCAGCAGCTCTCGCGGGACAGTCACCTTC. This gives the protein CASSSRGTVTF.

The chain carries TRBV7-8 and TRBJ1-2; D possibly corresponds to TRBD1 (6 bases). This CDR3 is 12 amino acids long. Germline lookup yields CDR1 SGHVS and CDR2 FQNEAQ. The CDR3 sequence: CGSGGRSYGYTF. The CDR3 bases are TGTGGGTCGGGGGGGCGTAGCTATGGCTACACCTTC.

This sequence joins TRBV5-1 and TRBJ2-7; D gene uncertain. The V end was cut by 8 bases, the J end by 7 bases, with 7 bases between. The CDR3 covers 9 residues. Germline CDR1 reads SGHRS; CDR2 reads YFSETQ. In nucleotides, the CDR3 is TGCGCCAGGACATGGGAGCAGTACTTC. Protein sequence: CARTWEQYF.

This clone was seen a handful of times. The CDR3 sequence: CASTPWGVTEAFF. CDR3 DNA: TGTGCCAGCACCCCCTGGGGGGTCACTGAAGCTTTCTTT. The chain joins TRBV12-3 or TRBV12-4 to TRBJ1-1, with TRBD1 as a possible D gene (5 bases). The germline V and J ends were trimmed by 7 bases and 4 bases, with 13 bases remaining between them. The CDR3 covers 13 residues.

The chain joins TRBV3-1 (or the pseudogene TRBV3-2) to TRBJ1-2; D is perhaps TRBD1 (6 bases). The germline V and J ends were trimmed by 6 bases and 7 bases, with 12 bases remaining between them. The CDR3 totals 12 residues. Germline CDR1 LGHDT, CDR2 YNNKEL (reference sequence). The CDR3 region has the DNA TGTGCCAGCAGGCAACAGGGTGGTGGCTACACCTTC. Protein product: CASRQQGGGYTF.

The CDR3 DNA reads TGTGCCAGCAGCCCCGGGTTGAACACTGAAGCTTTCTTT. It yields the protein CASSPGLNTEAFF. This chain connects TRBV11-3 to TRBJ1-1; D unclear. The CDR3 consists of 13 residues. Trimming pared 5 bases from V and 0 bases from J, leaving 7 bases between. Germline loops: CDR1 SGHNT, CDR2 YENEEA.

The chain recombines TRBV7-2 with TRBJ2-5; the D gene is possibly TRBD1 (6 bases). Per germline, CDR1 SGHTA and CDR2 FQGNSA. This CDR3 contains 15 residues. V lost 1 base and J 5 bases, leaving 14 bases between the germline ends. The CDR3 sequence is CASSLGPGVEETQYF. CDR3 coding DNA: TGTGCCAGCAGCTTAGGCCCAGGGGTGGAGGAGACCCAGTACTTC.